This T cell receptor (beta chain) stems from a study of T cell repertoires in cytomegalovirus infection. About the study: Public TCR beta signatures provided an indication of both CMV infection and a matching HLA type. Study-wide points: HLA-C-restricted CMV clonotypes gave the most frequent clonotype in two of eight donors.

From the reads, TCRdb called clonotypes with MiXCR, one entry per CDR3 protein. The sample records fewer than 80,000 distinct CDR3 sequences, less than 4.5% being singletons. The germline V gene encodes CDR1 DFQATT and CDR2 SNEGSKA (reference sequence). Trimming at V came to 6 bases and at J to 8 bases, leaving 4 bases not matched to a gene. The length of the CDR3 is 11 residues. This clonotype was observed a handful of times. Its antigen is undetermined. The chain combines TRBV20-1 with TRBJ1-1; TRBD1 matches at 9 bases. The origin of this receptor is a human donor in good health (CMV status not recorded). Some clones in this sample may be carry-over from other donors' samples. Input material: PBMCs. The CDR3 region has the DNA TGCAGTGCCCATGACAGGGGGGAAGCTTTCTTT. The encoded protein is CSAHDRGEAFF.